This T cell receptor beta chain stems from a study of T-cell memory formation after mild COVID-19 (dated by TCRdb to the early 2020s). With regard to the full study: TCR sequence clusters from the two donors were found to be largely donor specific. T-cell clones expanding and contracting after mild COVID-19 in two donors were tracked by longitudinal TCRalpha and TCRbeta repertoire sequencing. The cohort was made up of two young adult volunteers, one female and one male, who were previously healthy. The study at large found these results: Some responding clones were detected in pre-infection memory, which suggested that pre-existing cross-reactive memory T cells had joined the SARS-CoV-2 response. The study covered only two mild cases, and larger cohorts including severe cases with pre-infection samples were considered necessary. Clones that contracted from day 15 to 85 showed balanced CD4/CD8 phenotypes, whereas a second wave of clones that expanded from day 15 to 37 leaned towards CD4+. SARS-CoV-2 specificity was not confirmed for the second-wave clones peaking on day 37. Contracting CD4+ clones were found mainly in CM and EM memory subsets, while CD8+ clones were enriched in EMRA.

TCRdb shows the sequencer as Illumina NovaSeq 6000. cDNA libraries for TCRalpha and TCRbeta were prepared by 5'RACE using constant-segment primers, with sample barcodes and unique molecular identifiers added. Trizol reagent was used to extract RNA from every sample. Libraries were amplified in two PCR steps, with a second sample barcode and Illumina TruSeq adapters added in the second step. Libraries were sequenced on an Illumina NovaSeq with 2 x 150 bp paired-end reads. Per the original workflow: Demultiplexing of reads and collapsing into UMI-guided consensus sequences were performed with migec v1.2.7. Using mixcr v2.1.11, the UMI consensuses were aligned to TRA and TRB V and J templates and assembled into clonotypes. Expanded or contracted clonotypes were those called significant by both edgeR and NoisET, with noise models trained on biological replicates. For edgeR calls, a false discovery rate-adjusted p below 0.01 and a log2 fold-change threshold of 1 were applied. As an exploratory analysis of dynamics, max-normalized trajectories of the 1000 most abundant clonotypes were examined with PCA combined with hierarchical clustering. Each responding clone was given a CD4 or CD8 phenotype based on the CD4+ and CD8+ repertoires, which had been sequenced separately. TCRdb took the public reads, trimmed them with fastp at Q25, ran MiXCR for clone calling and kept in-frame beta chains. Identical CDR3 proteins give one entry, which carries the most common genes and DNA. TCRdb's processing, not the study's, gives the V and J calls here. This sample has more than 80,000 distinct CDR3 sequences in its table, and around 11% of those were observed once. The leading ten clones occupy more than 25% of the sample.

This clonotype was seen more than once but under ten times. Its antigen is currently not known. No base quality values were provided; no much bigger clone lies one nucleotide off. Ficoll-Paque density gradient centrifugation was used to isolate PBMCs. The CDR3 contains 12 residues, cysteine and phenylalanine counted. Left in the record is the CDR3 DNA by itself, 36 bases read in frame from the first base. Reading the germline V gene (reference sequence) gives CDR1 DFQATT and CDR2 SNEGSKA. Trimming takes 6 bases off V and 3 bases off J; junction bases not matched to a gene: 5. This receptor was taken from an adult woman who had mild COVID-19 (a few samples of this study predate the infection). The sample titles of this study are shuffled in the database, so cell type and time point are left out; the donor was told from shared clones. The source material was PBMCs or a T cell subset sorted from them (not recorded which). The chain employs TRBV20-1 and TRBJ2-7, with 7 central nucleotides matching TRBD2. The CDR3 has the sequence CSASAGSYEQYF. The nucleotide sequence is given as TGCAGTGCCTCAGCGGGAAGCTACGAGCAGTACTTC.